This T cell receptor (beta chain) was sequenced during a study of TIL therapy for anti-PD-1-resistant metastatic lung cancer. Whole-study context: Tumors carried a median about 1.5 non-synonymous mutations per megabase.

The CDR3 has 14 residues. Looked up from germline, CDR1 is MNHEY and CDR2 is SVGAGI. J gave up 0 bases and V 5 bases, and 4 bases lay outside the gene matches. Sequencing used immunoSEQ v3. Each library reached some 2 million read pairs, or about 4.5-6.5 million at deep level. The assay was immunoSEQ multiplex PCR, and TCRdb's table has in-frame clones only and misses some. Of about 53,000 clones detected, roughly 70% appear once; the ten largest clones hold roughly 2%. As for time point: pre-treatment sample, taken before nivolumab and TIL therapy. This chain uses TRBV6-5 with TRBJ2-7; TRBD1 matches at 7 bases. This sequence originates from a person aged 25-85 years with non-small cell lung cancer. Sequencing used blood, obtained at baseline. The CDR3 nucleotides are TGTGCCAGCAGTGGACAGGCCTACTCCTACGAGCAGTACTTC. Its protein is CASSGQAYSYEQYF.